This TCR beta chain was profiled in a study of cytomegalovirus exposure and HLA in healthy donors. The PCR made use of 60 Vbeta and 13 Jbeta primers. The protocol was immunoSEQ multiplex PCR, while the TCRdb copy is restricted to in-frame clones and leaves out a portion. Of 150,000 to 160,000 clones in the sample, about three quarters were seen once. Germline values: CDR1 MDHEN, CDR2 SYDVKM. The CDR3 loop spans 15 amino acids. The V segment lost 6 bases and the J segment 1 base; nucleotides outside the gene matches: 8. The sequence came from a woman in her forties in good health and CMV-seronegative. This chain uses TRBV28 with TRBJ1-1; TRBD1 aligns across 7 bases. Sequencing input: PBMCs. The CDR3 bases are TGTGCCAGCAGGCCTGGACAGGTGCCGAACACTGAAGCTTTCTTT. Translated, it gives CASRPGQVPNTEAFF.